These 6 T cell receptor beta chains originate from one sample sequenced in a study of control samples from healthy donors and cancer patients. Sequencing was performed with immunoSEQ multiplex PCR; in TCRdb, only in-frame clones are kept and a portion is missing. The data contain roughly 120,000 clones, 85% to 95% of them singletons. Sequenced: blood. These receptor sequences come from a man younger than 40 in good health.

V is TRBV12-5 and J is TRBJ2-5, with 9 nucleotides matching TRBD2. With V trimmed by 5 bases and J by 5 bases, 24 bases remained unmatched. The CDR3 contains 20 residues. Germline CDR1 is LGHNT and CDR2 is FRNRAP. CDR3 loop: CASGPSPRGSGGTRGETQYF. The CDR3 nucleotides read TGTGCTAGTGGTCCCTCCCCTAGAGGTAGCGGGGGCACCCGGGGGGAGACCCAGTACTTC.

The rearrangement joins TRBV7-2 to TRBJ1-5; no clear D gene. V shed 5 bases and J shed 5 bases, with 10 bases lying between them. The CDR3 loop spans 13 amino acids. Germline V gives CDR1 SGHTA, CDR2 FQGNSA. CDR3 sequence (DNA): TGTGCCAGCAGCCCCTTTGGGGATCAGCCCCAGCATTTT. Protein: CASSPFGDQPQHF.

The chain uses TRBV12-3 or TRBV12-4 and TRBJ1-1; D unclear. This CDR3 has 13 amino acids. Trimming removed 3 bases at V and 1 base at J, with 6 bases between. CDR3: CASSLRENTEAFF. The CDR3 coding sequence is TGTGCCAGCAGTTTGCGCGAGAACACTGAAGCTTTCTTT.

The rearrangement links TRBV6-5 to TRBJ2-6; D unclear. V was cut by 0 bases and J by 4 bases, with 10 bases left in between. This CDR3 contains 16 residues. Germline-derived CDR1 and CDR2 are MNHEY and SVGAGI. CDR3: CASSYSPDLGANVLTF. CDR3 DNA sequence: TGTGCCAGCAGTTACTCCCCCGACCTGGGGGCCAACGTCCTGACTTTC.

The V gene is TRBV7-9, the J gene TRBJ1-1; tentatively, D is TRBD1 (6 bases). CDR1 SEHNR and CDR2 FQNEAQ come from the germline V gene (reference sequence). V dropped 8 bases and J dropped 4 bases, with 23 bases sitting between them. This CDR3 is built from 16 residues. The CDR3 reads CASGKGVAGRTTEAFF. CDR3 coding DNA: TGTGCCAGCGGCAAGGGGGTGGCAGGGAGGACCACTGAAGCTTTCTTT. Full variable domain (rest looked up from reference TRBV7-9 and TRBJ1-1): DTGVSQNPRHKITKRGQNVTFRCDPISEHNRLYWYRQTLGQGPEFLTYFQNEAQLEKSRLLSDRFSAERPKGSFSTLEIQRTEQGDSAMYLCASGKGVAGRTTEAFFGQGTRLTVV.

The genes are TRBV7-9 and TRBJ1-5; 9 nucleotides line up with TRBD1. J lost 9 bases, V lost 4 bases, and 10 bases had no gene match. Germline V CDR1 and CDR2: SEHNR, FQNEAQ (reference sequence). This CDR3 has 15 residues. DNA of the CDR3: TGTGCCAGCAGCTCCACAGGGGGCTCGCTGGGGCCCCAGCATTTT. Protein sequence: CASSSTGGSLGPQHF.